This T cell receptor (beta chain) was profiled in a study of T cell responses to AZD1222 COVID-19 vaccine. Study-wide context: Pooling was applied to second doses at about 4 or about 12 weeks.

Assay: immunoSEQ multiplex PCR; the TCRdb copy retains only in-frame clones and omits some. The sample carries approximately 91,000 clones, around nine tenths recorded once. Study-wide findings and caveats: Only five or six AZD1222 recipients were seropositive at baseline. Most donors were white British and more were female, and clonal diversity was possibly underestimated. Unmutated variant regions reportedly attract nearly half of all spike-specific TCRs.

This clone has a handful of counts. Antigen specificity is unknown. The sample holds other DNA sequences that translate to the same CDR3. CDR1 and CDR2 from the germline V gene are SQVTM and ANQGSEA. With V trimmed by 4 bases and J by 7 bases, 8 bases remained unmatched. The CDR3 is 14 residues long. Sample: peripheral blood, taken on day 0 of AZD1222 vaccination. The chain combines TRBV29-1 with TRBJ1-2, with TRBD1 matching 11 bases. The source is an adult in good health. The CDR3, as DNA: TGCAGCGTTGCAACGGGACAGGGGGTGGGTGGCTACACCTTC. It yields the protein CSVATGQGVGGYTF.